Listed below are T cell receptor beta chains from one sample, sequenced in a study of T cell responses to AZD1222 COVID-19 vaccine. Clones were sequenced by immunoSEQ multiplex PCR, and TCRdb holds only the in-frame ones, with some missing. The sample comprises over 110,000 clones, roughly nine tenths of which are singletons, and around 1.5% rests with the top ten. This material consisted of peripheral blood, taken on day 0 of AZD1222 vaccination. These receptor sequences come from an adult in good health. Both conserved end residues are part of each CDR3. D genes are given only for firm matches. The size of a clone is reported for some rows only, either as once, few or many, or as a class for expanded clones.

D gene	CDR3 length	clone size	V gene	J gene	CDR3 DNA	CDR3 protein
.	15	.	TRBV9	TRBJ1-2	TGTGCCAGCAGCGTAGCTCCGACAGGCAACTATGGCTACACCTTC	CASSVAPTGNYGYTF
TRBD2	15	.	TRBV28	TRBJ2-7	TGTGCCAGCAGTTTAGCGGGGGTAAGCTCCTACGAGCAGTACTTC	CASSLAGVSSYEQYF
.	14	.	TRBV5-4	TRBJ1-2	TGTGCCAGCAGCTTGGACAGAGATCCCTATGGCTACACCTTC	CASSLDRDPYGYTF
.	14	once	TRBV7-2	TRBJ1-6	TGTGCCAGCAGCTTAGCGCCGGGAAATTCACCCCTCCACTTT	CASSLAPGNSPLHF
.	13	.	TRBV6-1	TRBJ2-7	TGTGCCAGCAGTGAAGCAGGACTTTACGAGCAGTACTTC	CASSEAGLYEQYF
TRBD2	15	.	TRBV5-1	TRBJ2-7	TGCGCCAGCAGCTTCAGGGAGGGTCCTGCCTACGAGCAGTACTTC	CASSFREGPAYEQYF
TRBD1	15	.	TRBV5-8	TRBJ2-2	TGTGCCAGCAGCTTCAGGGGGACGAACACCGGGGAGCTGTTTTTT	CASSFRGTNTGELFF
TRBD1	15	.	TRBV28	TRBJ1-1	TGTGCCAGCAGTCCAGGGGGCCCGTCTATAACTGAAGCTTTCTTT	CASSPGGPSITEAFF
TRBD2	15	once	TRBV19	TRBJ2-5	TGTGCCAGTAGCGGGACTAGCGGGGGGGCGGAGACCCAGTACTTC	CASSGTSGGAETQYF
.	13	.	TRBV19	TRBJ2-1	TGTGCCAGTAGACCGGGACGCTACAATGAGCAGTTCTTC	CASRPGRYNEQFF
TRBD2	17	.	TRBV10-3	TRBJ2-1	TGTGCCATCAGCACCATTTGGGCGGGGGGTACCTACAATGAGCAGTTCTTC	CAISTIWAGGTYNEQFF
TRBD2	19	.	TRBV5-4	TRBJ2-6	TGTGCCAGCAGCGGCGCAGCGTTGAGCGGGAGAACAGGGGCCAACGTCCTGACTTTC	CASSGAALSGRTGANVLTF
.	15	.	TRBV2	TRBJ1-5	TGTGCCAGCAGCCGGGAGATATCTAGCAATCAGCCCCAGCATTTT	CASSREISSNQPQHF
.	14	.	TRBV30	TRBJ1-5	TGTGCCTGGAGTGTGCAGGGTGGCAATCAGCCCCAGCATTTT	CAWSVQGGNQPQHF
.	15	.	TRBV19	TRBJ1-1	TGTGCCAGTAGTATTGGCGGAAACATGAACACTGAAGCTTTCTTT	CASSIGGNMNTEAFF
.	15	.	TRBV28	TRBJ2-3	TGTGCCAGCAGTTTGAAGGACATCCGCACAGATACGCAGTATTTT	CASSLKDIRTDTQYF
.	13	.	TRBV30	TRBJ2-5	TGTGCCTGGAGTTGGGGGGTCCAAGAGACCCAGTACTTC	CAWSWGVQETQYF
.	12	few	TRBV9	TRBJ2-2	TGTGCCAGCAGCGCCATGGGCGGGGAGCTGTTTTTT	CASSAMGGELFF
.	12	.	TRBV16	TRBJ1-2	TGTGCCAGCAGCCCTCGGACAGCCGGCTACACCTTC	CASSPRTAGYTF
TRBD2	15	.	TRBV11-2	TRBJ2-1	TGTGCCAGCAGCTTAGAAGCGGGAGCCAAGCAGGAGCAGTTCTTC	CASSLEAGAKQEQFF
TRBD2	14	once	TRBV19	TRBJ2-5	TGTGCCAGTAGTACAGGACTAGCGCAAGAGACCCAGTACTTC	CASSTGLAQETQYF
TRBD1	15	.	TRBV30	TRBJ2-3	TGTGCCTGGAGTCTACAGGGGGCAGGGGGAGATACGCAGTATTTT	CAWSLQGAGGDTQYF
.	14	.	TRBV28	TRBJ1-5	TGTGCCAGCACTACCGGGACTAACAATCAGCCCCAGCATTTT	CASTTGTNNQPQHF
TRBD2	15	.	TRBV5-1	TRBJ2-5	TGCGCCAGCAGAGCGGGGGGTCCCGTTGGGGAGACCCAGTACTTC	CASRAGGPVGETQYF
.	14	.	TRBV6-6	TRBJ2-2	TGTGCCAGCAGTTACCAGGGGAACACCGGGGAGCTGTTTTTT	CASSYQGNTGELFF
TRBD2	14	.	TRBV9	TRBJ2-1	TGTGCCAGCAGCGTTAGCGGGAGCATTAATGAGCAGTTCTTC	CASSVSGSINEQFF
.	14	.	TRBV5-1	TRBJ2-1	TGCGCCAGCAGCTTAATGACGATAGCAAATGAGCAGTTCTTC	CASSLMTIANEQFF
.	13	.	TRBV15	TRBJ1-5	TGTGCCACCAGCAAGGGTAGCAATCAGCCCCAGCATTTT	CATSKGSNQPQHF
.	15	.	TRBV18	TRBJ2-5	TGTGCCAGCTCGCCGAGGAGTGCGCGGCAAGAGACCCAGTACTTC	CASSPRSARQETQYF
TRBD2	14	.	TRBV2	TRBJ2-1	TGTGCCAGCAGTGATAGCGGGAGGGCCGTATTTAAGTTCTTC	CASSDSGRAVFKFF
.	15	.	TRBV25-1	TRBJ1-1	TGTGCCAGCAGTGGAGTCCGCAGGGATCGGACTGAAGCTTTCTTT	CASSGVRRDRTEAFF
.	13	.	TRBV2	TRBJ2-5	TGTGCCAGCACCCGCCAGGGGGGGGAGACCCAGTACTTC	CASTRQGGETQYF
.	12	.	TRBV12-3/TRBV12-4	TRBJ1-1	TGTGCCAGCAGTTTGGGACGGACGGTAGCTTTCTTT	CASSLGRTVAFF
.	14	.	TRBV6-5	TRBJ1-5	TGTGCCAGCGGACAGCGTTATAGCAATCAGCCCCAGCATTTT	CASGQRYSNQPQHF
.	16	once	TRBV14	TRBJ1-1	TGTGCCAGCAGACCCGTGGGCAGGGAGATGAACACTGAAGCTTTCTTT	CASRPVGREMNTEAFF
.	15	.	TRBV6-5	TRBJ2-7	TGTGCCAGCAGTTACCGGGCCGGGAACGCCTACGAGCAGTACTTC	CASSYRAGNAYEQYF
.	14	once	TRBV27	TRBJ1-2	TGTGCCAGCAGTTTCCTAAGTACTAACTATGGCTACACCTTC	CASSFLSTNYGYTF